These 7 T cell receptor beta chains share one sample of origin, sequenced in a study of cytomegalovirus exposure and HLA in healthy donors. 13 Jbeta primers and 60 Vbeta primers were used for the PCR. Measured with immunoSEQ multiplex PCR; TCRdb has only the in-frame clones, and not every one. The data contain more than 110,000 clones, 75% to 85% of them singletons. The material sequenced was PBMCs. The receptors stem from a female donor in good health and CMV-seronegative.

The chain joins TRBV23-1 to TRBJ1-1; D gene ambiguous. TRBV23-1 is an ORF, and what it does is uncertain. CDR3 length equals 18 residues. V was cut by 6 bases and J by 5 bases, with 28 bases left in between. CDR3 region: CASSPAGKATGSRTEAFF. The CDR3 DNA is TGCGCCAGCAGCCCCGCCGGGAAGGCGACGGGATCGAGGACTGAAGCTTTCTTT.

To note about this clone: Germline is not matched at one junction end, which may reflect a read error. In DNA form, the CDR3 reads TGTGCCAGCAGCCTAGATGGGACAGCTATTAGCTATGGCTACACCTTC. This gives the protein CASSLDGTAISYGYTF. The rearrangement uses TRBV11-2 and TRBJ1-2; 7 bases match TRBD1. From germline, CDR1 is SGHAT and CDR2 FQNNGV. CDR3 length equals 16 residues. Based on the CDR3 plus reference TRBV11-2 and TRBJ1-2, the full variable domain is EAGVAQSPRYKIIEKRQSVAFWCNPISGHATLYWYQQILGQGPKLLIQFQNNGVVDDSQLPKDRFSAERLKGVDSTLKIQPAKLEDSAVYLCASSLDGTAISYGYTFGSGTRLTVV.

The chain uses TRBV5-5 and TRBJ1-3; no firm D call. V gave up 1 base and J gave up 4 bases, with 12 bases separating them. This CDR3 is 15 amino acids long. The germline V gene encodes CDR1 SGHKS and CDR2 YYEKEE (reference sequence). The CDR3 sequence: CASSLLVSQGNTIYF. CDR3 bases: TGTGCCAGCAGCTTGCTTGTGTCACAAGGAAACACCATATATTTT.

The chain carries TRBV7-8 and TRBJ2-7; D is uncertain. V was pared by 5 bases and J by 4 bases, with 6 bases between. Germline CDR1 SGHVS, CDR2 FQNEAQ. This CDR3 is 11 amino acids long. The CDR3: CASSPRYEQYF. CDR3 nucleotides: TGTGCCAGCAGCCCTCGGTACGAGCAGTACTTC.

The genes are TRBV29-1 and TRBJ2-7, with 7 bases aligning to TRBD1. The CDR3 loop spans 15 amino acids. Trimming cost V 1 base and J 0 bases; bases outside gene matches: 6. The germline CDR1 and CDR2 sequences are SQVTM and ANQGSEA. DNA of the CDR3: TGCAGCGTTGAAGCCTCAGGGGGTGGCTCCTACGAGCAGTACTTC. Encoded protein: CSVEASGGGSYEQYF.

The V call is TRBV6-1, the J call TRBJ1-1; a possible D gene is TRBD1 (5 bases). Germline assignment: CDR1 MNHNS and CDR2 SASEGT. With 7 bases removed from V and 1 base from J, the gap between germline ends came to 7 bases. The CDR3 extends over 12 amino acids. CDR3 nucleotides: TGTGCCAGCACAGGGCCGAACACTGAAGCTTTCTTT. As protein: CASTGPNTEAFF.

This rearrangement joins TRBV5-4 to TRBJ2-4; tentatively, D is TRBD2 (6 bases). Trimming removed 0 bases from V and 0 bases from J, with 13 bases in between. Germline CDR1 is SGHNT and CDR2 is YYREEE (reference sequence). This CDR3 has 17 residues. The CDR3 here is CASSLAGGDLAKNIQYF. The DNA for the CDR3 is TGTGCCAGCAGCTTGGCCGGCGGGGACCTAGCCAAAAACATTCAGTACTTC.